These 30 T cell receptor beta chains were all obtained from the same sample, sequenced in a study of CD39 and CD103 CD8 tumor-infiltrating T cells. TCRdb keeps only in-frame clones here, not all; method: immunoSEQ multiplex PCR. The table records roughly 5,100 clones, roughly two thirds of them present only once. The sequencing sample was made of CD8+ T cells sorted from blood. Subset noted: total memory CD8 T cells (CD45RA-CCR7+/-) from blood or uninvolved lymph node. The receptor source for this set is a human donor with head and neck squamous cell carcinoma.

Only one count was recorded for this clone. The DNA of the CDR3 is TGTGCCAGCAGTTACTCGCACGGGGCTAACTATGGCTACACCTTC. Protein sequence: CASSYSHGANYGYTF. This chain joins TRBV6-5 and TRBJ1-2; no definite D call. The germline V gene encodes CDR1 MNHEY and CDR2 SVGAGI. Trimming removed 0 bases from V and 0 bases from J, with 8 bases in between. This CDR3 is built from 15 residues.

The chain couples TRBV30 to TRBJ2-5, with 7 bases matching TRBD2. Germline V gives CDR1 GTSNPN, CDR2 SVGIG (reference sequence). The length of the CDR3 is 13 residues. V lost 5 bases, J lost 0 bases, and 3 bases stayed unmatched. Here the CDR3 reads CAWSRGNQETQYF. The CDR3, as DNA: TGTGCCTGGTCGCGGGGGAACCAAGAGACCCAGTACTTC.

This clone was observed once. The CDR3 DNA reads as TGTGCCATCAGGGGGGCGGGGGAAACCTACAATGAGCAGTTCTTC. It yields the protein CAIRGAGETYNEQFF. The V gene is TRBV10-3, the J gene TRBJ2-1, with D possibly TRBD2 on 7 matching bases. Per germline, CDR1 ENHRY and CDR2 SYGVKD. The CDR3 runs 15 residues. V was trimmed by 6 bases and J by 2 bases, leaving 14 bases between them.

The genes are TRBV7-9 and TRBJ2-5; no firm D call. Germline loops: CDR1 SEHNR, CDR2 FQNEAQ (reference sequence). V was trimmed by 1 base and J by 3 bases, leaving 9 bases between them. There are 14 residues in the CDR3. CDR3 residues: CASSLVAVKETQYF. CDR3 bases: TGTGCCAGCAGCTTAGTCGCAGTTAAAGAGACCCAGTACTTC. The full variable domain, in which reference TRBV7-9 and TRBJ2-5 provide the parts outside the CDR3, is DTGVSQNPRHKITKRGQNVTFRCDPISEHNRLYWYRQTLGQGPEFLTYFQNEAQLEKSRLLSDRFSAERPKGSFSTLEIQRTEQGDSAMYLCASSLVAVKETQYFGPGTRLLVL.

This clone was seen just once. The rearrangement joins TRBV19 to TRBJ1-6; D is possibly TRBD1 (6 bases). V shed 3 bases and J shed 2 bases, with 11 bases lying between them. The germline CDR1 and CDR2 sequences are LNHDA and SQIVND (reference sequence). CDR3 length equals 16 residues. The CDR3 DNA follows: TGTGCCAGTAGTATTGCAGGGGTGGCCTATAATTCACCCCTCCACTTT. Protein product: CASSIAGVAYNSPLHF.

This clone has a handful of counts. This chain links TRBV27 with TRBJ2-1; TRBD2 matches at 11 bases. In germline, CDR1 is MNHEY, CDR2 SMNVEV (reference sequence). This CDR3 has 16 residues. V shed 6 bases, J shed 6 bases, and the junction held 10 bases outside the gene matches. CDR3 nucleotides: TGTGCCAGCAGGATACTAGCGGGGGAAGTTCGCAATGAGCAGTTCTTC. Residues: CASRILAGEVRNEQFF.

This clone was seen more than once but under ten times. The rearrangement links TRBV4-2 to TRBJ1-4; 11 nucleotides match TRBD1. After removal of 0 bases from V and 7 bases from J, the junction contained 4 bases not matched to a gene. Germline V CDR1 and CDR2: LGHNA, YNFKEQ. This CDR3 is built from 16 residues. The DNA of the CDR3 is TGTGCCAGCAGCCAAGATCCCGGACAGGGGGCTGAAAAACTGTTTTTT. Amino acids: CASSQDPGQGAEKLFF.

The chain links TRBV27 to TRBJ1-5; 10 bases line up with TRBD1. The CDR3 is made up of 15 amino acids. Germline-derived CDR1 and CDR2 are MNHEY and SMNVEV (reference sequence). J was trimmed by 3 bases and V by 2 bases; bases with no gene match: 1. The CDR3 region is CASSLGTGANQPQHF. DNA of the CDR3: TGTGCCAGCAGTTTAGGGACAGGGGCCAATCAGCCCCAGCATTTT.

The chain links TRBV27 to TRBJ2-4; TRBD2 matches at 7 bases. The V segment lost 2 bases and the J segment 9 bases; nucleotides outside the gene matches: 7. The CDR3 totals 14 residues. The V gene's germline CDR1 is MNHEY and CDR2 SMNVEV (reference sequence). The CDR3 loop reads CASSLGRGYAIQYF. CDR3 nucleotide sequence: TGTGCCAGCAGTTTAGGGAGGGGTTACGCCATTCAGTACTTC.

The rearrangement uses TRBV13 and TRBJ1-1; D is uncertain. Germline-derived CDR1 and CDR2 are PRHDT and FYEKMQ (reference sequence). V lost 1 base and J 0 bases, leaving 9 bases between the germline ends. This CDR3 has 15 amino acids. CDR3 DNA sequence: TGTGCCAGCAGCTTAGACGGGGAGATGAACACTGAAGCTTTCTTT. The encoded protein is CASSLDGEMNTEAFF.

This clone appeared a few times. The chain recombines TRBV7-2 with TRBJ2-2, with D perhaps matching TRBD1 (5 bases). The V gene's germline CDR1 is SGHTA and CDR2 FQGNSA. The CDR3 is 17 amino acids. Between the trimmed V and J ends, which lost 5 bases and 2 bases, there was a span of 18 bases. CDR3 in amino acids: CASSGPWQGVNTGELFF. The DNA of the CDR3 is TGTGCCAGCAGCGGGCCGTGGCAGGGTGTCAACACCGGGGAGCTGTTTTTT.

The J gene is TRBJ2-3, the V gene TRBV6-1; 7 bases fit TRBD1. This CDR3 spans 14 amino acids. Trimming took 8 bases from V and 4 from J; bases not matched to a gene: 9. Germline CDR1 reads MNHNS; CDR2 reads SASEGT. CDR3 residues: CASPRQGEADTQYF. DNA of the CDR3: TGTGCCAGCCCCCGACAGGGTGAGGCAGATACGCAGTATTTT.

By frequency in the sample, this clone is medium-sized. CDR3 nucleotide sequence: TGTGCCAGCAGTGAAGAGCGGGGGGGCACAGATACGCAGTATTTT. Protein product: CASSEERGGTDTQYF. V usage is TRBV6-4 and J usage is TRBJ2-3, with 9 nucleotides matching TRBD2. The CDR3 is 15 amino acids. The V gene's germline CDR1 is MRHNA and CDR2 SNTAGT. V lost 3 bases, J lost 1 base, and 2 bases stayed unmatched.

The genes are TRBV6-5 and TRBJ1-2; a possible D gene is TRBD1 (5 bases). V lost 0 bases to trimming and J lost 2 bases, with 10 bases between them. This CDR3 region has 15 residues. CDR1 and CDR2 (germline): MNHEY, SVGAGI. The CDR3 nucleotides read TGTGCCAGCAGTTACTCGGGCAGGGAAAACTATGGCTACACCTTC. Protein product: CASSYSGRENYGYTF.

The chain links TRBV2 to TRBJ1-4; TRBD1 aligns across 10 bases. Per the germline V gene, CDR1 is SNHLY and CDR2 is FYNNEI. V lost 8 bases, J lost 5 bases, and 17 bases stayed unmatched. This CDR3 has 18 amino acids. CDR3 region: CASGGDPGTGVTNEKLFF. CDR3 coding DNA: TGTGCCAGCGGAGGGGACCCCGGGACAGGGGTTACCAATGAAAAACTGTTTTTT. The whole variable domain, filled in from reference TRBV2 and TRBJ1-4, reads EPEVTQTPSHQVTQMGQEVILRCVPISNHLYFYWYRQILGQKVEFLVSFYNNEISEKSEIFDDQFSVERPDGSNFTLKIRSTKLEDSAMYFCASGGDPGTGVTNEKLFFGSGTQLSVL.

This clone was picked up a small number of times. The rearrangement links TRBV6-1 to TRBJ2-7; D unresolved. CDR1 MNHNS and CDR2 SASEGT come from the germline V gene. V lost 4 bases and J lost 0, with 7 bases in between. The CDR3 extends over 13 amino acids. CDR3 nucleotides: TGTGCCAGCAGTGCGTACGGCTCCTACGAGCAGTACTTC. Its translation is CASSAYGSYEQYF.

For the CDR3, the DNA is TGTGCCAGCAGTTTATCATCCGGTATCTATGAAAAACTGTTTTTT. It encodes CASSLSSGIYEKLFF. This rearrangement joins TRBV27 to TRBJ1-4; D remains unclear. Per germline, CDR1 MNHEY and CDR2 SMNVEV (reference sequence). V dropped 0 bases and J dropped 6 bases, with 11 bases sitting between them. The CDR3 totals 15 residues.

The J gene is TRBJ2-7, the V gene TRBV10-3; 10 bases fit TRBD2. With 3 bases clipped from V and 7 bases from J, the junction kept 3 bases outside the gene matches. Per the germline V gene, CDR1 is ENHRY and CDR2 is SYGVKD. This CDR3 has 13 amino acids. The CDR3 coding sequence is TGTGCCATCAGTGATGGGACTAGCGTGGAGCAGTACTTC. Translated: CAISDGTSVEQYF.

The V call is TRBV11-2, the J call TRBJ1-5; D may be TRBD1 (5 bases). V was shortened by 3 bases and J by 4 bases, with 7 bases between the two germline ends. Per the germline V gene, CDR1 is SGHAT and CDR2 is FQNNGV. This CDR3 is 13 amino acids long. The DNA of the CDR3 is TGTGCCAGCAGCTTGACAGTGAATCAGCCCCAGCATTTT. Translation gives CASSLTVNQPQHF. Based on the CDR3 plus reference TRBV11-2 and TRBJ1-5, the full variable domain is EAGVAQSPRYKIIEKRQSVAFWCNPISGHATLYWYQQILGQGPKLLIQFQNNGVVDDSQLPKDRFSAERLKGVDSTLKIQPAKLEDSAVYLCASSLTVNQPQHFGDGTRLSIL.

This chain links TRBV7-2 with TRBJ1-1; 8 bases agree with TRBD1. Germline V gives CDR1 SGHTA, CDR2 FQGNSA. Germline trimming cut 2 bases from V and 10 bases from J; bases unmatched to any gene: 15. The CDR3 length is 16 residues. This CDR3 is CASSLPALGIDRGAFF. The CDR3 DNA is TGTGCCAGCAGCTTACCCGCTCTCGGAATAGACAGGGGAGCTTTCTTT.

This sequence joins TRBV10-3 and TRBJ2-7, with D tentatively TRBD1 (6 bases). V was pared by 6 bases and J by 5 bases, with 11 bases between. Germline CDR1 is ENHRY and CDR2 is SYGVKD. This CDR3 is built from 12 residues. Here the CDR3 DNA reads TGTGCCATCAGCGTTACAGGGCACGAGCAGTACTTC. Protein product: CAISVTGHEQYF.

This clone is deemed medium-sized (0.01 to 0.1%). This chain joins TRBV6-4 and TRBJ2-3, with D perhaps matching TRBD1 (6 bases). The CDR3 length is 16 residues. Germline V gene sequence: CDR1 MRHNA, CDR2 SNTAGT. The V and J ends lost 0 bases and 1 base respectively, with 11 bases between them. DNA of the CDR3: TGTGCCAGCAGTGACTCCAGGGGCGCGGGCACAGATACGCAGTATTTT. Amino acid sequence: CASSDSRGAGTDTQYF.

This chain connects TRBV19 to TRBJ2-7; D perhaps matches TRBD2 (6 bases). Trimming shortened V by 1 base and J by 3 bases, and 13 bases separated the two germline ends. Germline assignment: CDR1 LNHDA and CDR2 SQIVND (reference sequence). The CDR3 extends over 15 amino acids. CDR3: CASSIGGDAGYEQYF. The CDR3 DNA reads TGTGCCAGTAGTATAGGGGGGGACGCCGGCTACGAGCAGTACTTC.

The CDR3 DNA follows: TGTGCCAGCAGCACAACCTGGACTAGCGGGGGGGCCGAGCAGTACTTC. Protein sequence: CASSTTWTSGGAEQYF. This chain connects TRBV7-8 to TRBJ2-7, with TRBD2 identical over 15 bases. V gave up 5 bases and J gave up 6 bases; unmatched junction bases: 8. Germline values: CDR1 SGHVS, CDR2 FQNEAQ. The CDR3 spans 16 residues.

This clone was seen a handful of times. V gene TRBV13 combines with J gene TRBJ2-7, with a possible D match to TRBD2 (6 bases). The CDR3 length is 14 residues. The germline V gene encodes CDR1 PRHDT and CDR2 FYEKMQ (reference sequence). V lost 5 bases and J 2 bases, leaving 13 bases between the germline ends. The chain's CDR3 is CASSPLSGPYEQYF. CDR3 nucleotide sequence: TGTGCCAGCAGCCCCCTTAGCGGTCCCTACGAGCAGTACTTC.

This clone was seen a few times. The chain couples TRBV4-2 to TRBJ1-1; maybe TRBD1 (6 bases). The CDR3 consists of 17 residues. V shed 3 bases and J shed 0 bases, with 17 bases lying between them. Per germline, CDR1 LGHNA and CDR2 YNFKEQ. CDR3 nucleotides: TGTGCCAGCAGCCACCCCGGACAGAAGGAATTGAACACTGAAGCTTTCTTT. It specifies CASSHPGQKELNTEAFF.

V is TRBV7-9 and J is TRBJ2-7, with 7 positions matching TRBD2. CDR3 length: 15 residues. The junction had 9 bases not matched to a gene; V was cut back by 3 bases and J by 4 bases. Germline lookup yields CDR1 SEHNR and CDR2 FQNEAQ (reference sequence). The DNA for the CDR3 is TGTGCCAGCAGCTTTGAGGCGAGCGGGGTTTACGAGCAGTACTTC. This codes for CASSFEASGVYEQYF.

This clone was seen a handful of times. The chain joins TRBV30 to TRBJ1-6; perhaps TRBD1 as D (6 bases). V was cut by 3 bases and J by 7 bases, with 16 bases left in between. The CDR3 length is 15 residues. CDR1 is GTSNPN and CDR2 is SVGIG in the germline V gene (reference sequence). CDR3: CAWSQPRGPNSPLHF. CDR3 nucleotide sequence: TGTGCCTGGAGCCAACCCAGGGGCCCCAATTCACCCCTCCACTTT.

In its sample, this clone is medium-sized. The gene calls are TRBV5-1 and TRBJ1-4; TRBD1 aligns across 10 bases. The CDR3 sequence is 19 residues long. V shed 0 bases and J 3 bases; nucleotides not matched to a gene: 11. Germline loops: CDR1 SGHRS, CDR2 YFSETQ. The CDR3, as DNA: TGCGCCAGCAGCTTGGATCCGGGACAGGGGTATAGGCCTAATGAAAAACTGTTTTTT. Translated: CASSLDPGQGYRPNEKLFF.

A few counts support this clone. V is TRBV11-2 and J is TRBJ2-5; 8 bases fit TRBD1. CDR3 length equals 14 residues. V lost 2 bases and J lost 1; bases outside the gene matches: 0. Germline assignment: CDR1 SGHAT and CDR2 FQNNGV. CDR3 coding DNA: TGTGCCAGCAGCTTAACAGGGGGCCAAGAGACCCAGTACTTC. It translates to CASSLTGGQETQYF.